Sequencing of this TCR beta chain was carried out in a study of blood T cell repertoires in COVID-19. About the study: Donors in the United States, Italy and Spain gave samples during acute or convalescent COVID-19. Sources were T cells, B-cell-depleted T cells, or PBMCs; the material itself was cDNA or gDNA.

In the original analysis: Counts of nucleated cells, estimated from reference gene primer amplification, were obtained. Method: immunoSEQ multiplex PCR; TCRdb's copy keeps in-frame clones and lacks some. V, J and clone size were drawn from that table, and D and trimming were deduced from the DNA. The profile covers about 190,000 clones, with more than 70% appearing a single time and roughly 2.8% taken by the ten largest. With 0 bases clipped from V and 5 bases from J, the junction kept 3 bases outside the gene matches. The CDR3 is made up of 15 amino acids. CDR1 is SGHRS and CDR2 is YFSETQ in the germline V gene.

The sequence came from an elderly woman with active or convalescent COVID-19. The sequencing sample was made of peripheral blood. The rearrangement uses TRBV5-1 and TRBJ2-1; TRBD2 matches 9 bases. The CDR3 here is CASSLALAGNNEQFF. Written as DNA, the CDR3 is TGCGCCAGCAGCTTGGCTCTAGCGGGGAACAATGAGCAGTTCTTC.